This paragraph covers one T cell receptor (beta chain) sequence. Its antigen remains unidentified. This CDR3 has 13 residues. The sample belongs to a study of CD8 T cells in ankylosing spondylitis. The study, taken as a whole, reports: Ankylosing spondylitis blood appeared to be characterized by a TCR beta motif of roughly eight highly homologous variants. CD8+ disease-linked clones were present at relatively low frequencies in blood. Several of the motif variants were reported before in synovial fluid and blood from reactive arthritis. Significant enrichment of disease-linked clones was reported in matched ankylosing spondylitis synovial fluid.

For TCR beta, libraries came from quantitative 5'-RACE with molecular barcodes. TCRdb analysed the 5' RACE reads with MiXCR anew, one entry per CDR3 protein. The sample has 450,000 or so distinct CDR3 sequences, roughly 26% seen once. Sequencing was performed on blood, either unsorted or a sorted T cell fraction (not recorded which). This receptor was obtained from a male donor with ankylosing spondylitis. V usage is TRBV21-1 and J usage is TRBJ2-1; TRBD1, as called in the table, went unchecked against the DNA. TRBV21-1 is marked as a pseudogene. The CDR3 here is CASSTQGANEQFF. The CDR3 bases are TGTGCCAGCAGCACCCAGGGGGCGAATGAGCAGTTCTTC.